Below are 6 T cell receptor beta chains sequenced from a single sample in a study of cytomegalovirus exposure and HLA in healthy donors. Primers: 60 Vbeta forward and 13 Jbeta reverse. The protocol was immunoSEQ multiplex PCR, while the TCRdb copy is restricted to in-frame clones and leaves out a portion. Of some 85,000 clones detected, 60% to 80% appear once; the ten largest clones hold more than 3%. Sequenced: PBMCs. Every receptor here comes from a young man in good health and CMV-seronegative.

V and J are TRBV9 and TRBJ1-1; 9 nucleotides line up with TRBD1. The CDR3 covers 13 residues. The ends lost 3 bases at V and 7 bases at J; junction bases unmatched: 4. The germline V gene encodes CDR1 SGDLS and CDR2 YYNGEE. The CDR3 protein is CASSAGQGGEAFF. The CDR3 nucleotides read TGTGCCAGCAGCGCGGGACAGGGCGGTGAAGCTTTCTTT.

This chain links TRBV7-9 with TRBJ2-3; 7 nucleotides agree with TRBD2. Germline V gives CDR1 SEHNR, CDR2 FQNEAQ (reference sequence). The trim removed 1 base at V and 4 bases at J, leaving 5 bases unmatched. The length of the CDR3 is 15 residues. This CDR3 reads CASSLGGLVADTQYF. CDR3 coding DNA: TGTGCCAGCAGCTTAGGTGGACTAGTTGCAGATACGCAGTATTTT.

This clone appeared a few times. This sequence joins TRBV27 and TRBJ2-7, with 9 positions matching TRBD1. The trim removed 4 bases at V and 0 bases at J, leaving 4 bases unmatched. The CDR3 length is 15 residues. CDR1 and CDR2 (germline): MNHEY, SMNVEV (reference sequence). The CDR3 sequence: CASSSGTGISYEQYF. The CDR3 bases are TGTGCCAGCAGTTCCGGGACAGGGATCTCCTACGAGCAGTACTTC.

This chain uses TRBV18 with TRBJ1-3; D is undetermined. The CDR3 has 15 amino acids. Deletions cut 0 bases from V and 0 bases from J, with 6 bases between. The V gene's germline CDR1 is KGHSH and CDR2 LQKENI. The CDR3 DNA reads TGTGCCAGCTCACCACCGTCGGGCTCTGGAAACACCATATATTTT. It specifies CASSPPSGSGNTIYF.

J is TRBJ1-1 and V is TRBV11-3, with unresolved D. The CDR3 is 13 residues long. CDR1 and CDR2 from the germline V gene are SGHNT and YENEEA. Trimming took off 3 bases at V and 1 base at J, with 6 bases between the two ends. The CDR3 loop reads CASSFQENTEAFF. CDR3 DNA sequence: TGTGCCAGCAGCTTCCAGGAGAACACTGAAGCTTTCTTT.

The chain combines TRBV7-9 with TRBJ1-2; D remains ambiguous. The germline V gene has CDR1 SEHNR and CDR2 FQNEAQ (reference sequence). The CDR3 contains 13 residues. V lost 0 bases, J lost 7 bases, and 9 bases lay in between. As DNA, the CDR3 is TGTGCCAGCAGCTTAGCGCTTGCGGGTGGCTACACCTTC. It specifies CASSLALAGGYTF.